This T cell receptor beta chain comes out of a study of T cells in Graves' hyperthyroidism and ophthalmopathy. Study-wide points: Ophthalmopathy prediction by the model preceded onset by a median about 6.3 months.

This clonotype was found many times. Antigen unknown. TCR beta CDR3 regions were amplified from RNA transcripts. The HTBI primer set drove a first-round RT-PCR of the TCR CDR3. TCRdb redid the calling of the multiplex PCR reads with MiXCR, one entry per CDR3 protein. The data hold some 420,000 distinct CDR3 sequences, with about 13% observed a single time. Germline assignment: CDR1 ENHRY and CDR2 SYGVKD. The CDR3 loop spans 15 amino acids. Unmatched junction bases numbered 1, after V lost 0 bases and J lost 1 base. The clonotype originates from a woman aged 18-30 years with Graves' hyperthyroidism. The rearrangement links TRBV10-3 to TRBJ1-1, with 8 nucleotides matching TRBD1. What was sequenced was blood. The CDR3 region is CAISESTGANTEAFF. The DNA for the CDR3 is TGTGCCATCAGTGAGTCGACAGGGGCGAACACTGAAGCTTTCTTT.